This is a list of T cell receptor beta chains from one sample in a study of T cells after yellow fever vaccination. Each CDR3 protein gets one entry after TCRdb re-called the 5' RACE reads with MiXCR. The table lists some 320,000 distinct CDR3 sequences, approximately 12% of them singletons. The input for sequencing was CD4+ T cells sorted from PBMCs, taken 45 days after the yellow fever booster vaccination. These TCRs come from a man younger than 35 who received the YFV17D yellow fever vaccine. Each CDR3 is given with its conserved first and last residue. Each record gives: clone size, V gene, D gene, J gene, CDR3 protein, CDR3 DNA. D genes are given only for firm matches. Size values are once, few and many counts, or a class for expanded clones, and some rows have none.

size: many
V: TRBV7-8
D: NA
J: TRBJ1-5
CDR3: CASSSGAGANQPQHF
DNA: TGTGCCAGCAGCTCTGGCGCAGGGGCCAATCAGCCCCAGCATTTT

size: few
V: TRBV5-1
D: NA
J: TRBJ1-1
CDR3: CASNLGDKGTEAFF
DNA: TGCGCCAGCAATTTAGGGGACAAGGGAACTGAAGCTTTCTTT

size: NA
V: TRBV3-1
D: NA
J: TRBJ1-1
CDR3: CASSQTPGGEAFF
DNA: TGTGCCAGCAGCCAGACCCCTGGGGGTGAAGCTTTCTTT

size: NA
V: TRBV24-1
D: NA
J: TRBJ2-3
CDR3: CATRARDTDTQYF
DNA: TGTGCCACCAGGGCCAGGGATACAGATACGCAGTATTTT

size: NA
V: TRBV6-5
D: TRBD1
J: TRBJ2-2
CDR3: CASSYWTGAGELFF
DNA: TGTGCCAGCAGTTACTGGACAGGGGCCGGGGAGCTGTTTTTT

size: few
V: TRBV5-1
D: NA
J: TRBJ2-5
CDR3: CASSLAVRQETQYF
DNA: TGCGCCAGCAGCTTGGCCGTCAGGCAAGAGACCCAGTACTTC

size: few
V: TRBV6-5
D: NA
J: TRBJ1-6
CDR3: CASSYSTGVSGNSPLHF
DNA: TGTGCCAGCAGTTACTCGACCGGGGTCAGTGGTAATTCACCCCTCCACTTT

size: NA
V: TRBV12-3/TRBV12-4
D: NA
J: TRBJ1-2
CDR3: CASSGQGSGGYTF
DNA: TGTGCCAGCAGTGGTCAGGGGTCGGGCGGCTACACCTTC

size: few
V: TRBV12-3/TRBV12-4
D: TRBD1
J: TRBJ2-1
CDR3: CASNLDRGMHNEQFF
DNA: TGTGCCAGCAACCTAGACAGGGGGATGCACAATGAGCAGTTCTTC

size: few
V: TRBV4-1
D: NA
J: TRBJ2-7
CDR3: CASSQDGRGPTPYEQYF
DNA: TGCGCCAGCAGCCAAGACGGGAGGGGGCCAACGCCCTACGAGCAGTACTTC

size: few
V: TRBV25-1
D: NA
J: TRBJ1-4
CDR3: CASSEFPWEKLFF
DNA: TGTGCCAGCAGTGAGTTCCCCTGGGAAAAACTGTTTTTT

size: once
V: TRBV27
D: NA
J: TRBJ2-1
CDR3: CASSSLAGSPQFF
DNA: TGTGCCAGCAGTTCCTTGGCAGGCTCCCCCCAGTTCTTC

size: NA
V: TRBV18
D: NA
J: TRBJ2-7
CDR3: CASSPLTVSGAYEQYF
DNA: TGTGCCAGCTCACCCTTGACAGTTTCTGGCGCCTACGAGCAGTACTTC

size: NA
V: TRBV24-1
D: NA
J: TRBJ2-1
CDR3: CATSDRDRTYNEQFF
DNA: TGTGCCACCAGTGACCGAGACAGAACCTACAATGAGCAGTTCTTC

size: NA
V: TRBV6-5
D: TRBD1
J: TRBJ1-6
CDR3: CASSDGTGASPLHF
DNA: TGTGCCAGCAGCGACGGGACAGGCGCTAGCCCCCTCCACTTT

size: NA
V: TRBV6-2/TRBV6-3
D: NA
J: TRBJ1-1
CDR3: CAAGREGTEAFF
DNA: TGTGCCGCGGGGAGGGAAGGAACTGAAGCTTTCTTT

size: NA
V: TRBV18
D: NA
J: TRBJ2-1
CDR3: CASSPLHEQFF
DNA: TGTGCCAGCTCACCGTTGCATGAGCAGTTCTTC

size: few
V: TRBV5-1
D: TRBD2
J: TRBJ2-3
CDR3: CASSLSPAGGTDTQYF
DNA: TGCGCCAGCAGCTTGAGTCCAGCGGGGGGTACAGATACGCAGTATTTT

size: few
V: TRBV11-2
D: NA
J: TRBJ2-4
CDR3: CASSFEDQNIQYF
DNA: TGTGCCAGCAGCTTCGAAGATCAAAACATTCAGTACTTC

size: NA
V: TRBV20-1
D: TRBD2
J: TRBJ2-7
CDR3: CSARSPRGGTYEQYF
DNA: TGCAGTGCTAGATCCCCCCGGGGGGGAACCTACGAGCAGTACTTC

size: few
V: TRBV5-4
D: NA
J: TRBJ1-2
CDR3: CASSLDGDYGYTF
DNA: TGTGCCAGCAGCTTGGACGGGGACTATGGCTACACCTTC

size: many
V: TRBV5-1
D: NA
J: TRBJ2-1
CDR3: CASSWGGTYNEQFF
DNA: TGCGCCAGCAGCTGGGGAGGCACCTACAATGAGCAGTTCTTC

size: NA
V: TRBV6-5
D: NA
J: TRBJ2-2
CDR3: CASTRDTRNTGELFF
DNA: TGTGCCAGCACCAGGGACACACGAAACACCGGGGAGCTGTTTTTT

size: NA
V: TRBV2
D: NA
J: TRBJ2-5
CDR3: CATRGDIQETQYF
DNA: TGTGCCACCAGGGGAGACATCCAAGAGACCCAGTACTTC

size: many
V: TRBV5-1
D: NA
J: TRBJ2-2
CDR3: CASRPTGNTGELFF
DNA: TGCGCCAGCAGGCCGACAGGGAACACCGGGGAGCTGTTTTTT

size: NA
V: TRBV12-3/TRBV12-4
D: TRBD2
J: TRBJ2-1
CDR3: CASRRGLAGFSEQFF
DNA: TGTGCCAGCCGGAGGGGGCTAGCGGGGTTTTCTGAGCAGTTCTTC

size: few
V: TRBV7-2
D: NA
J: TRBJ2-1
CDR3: CASSLSSATLTYNEQFF
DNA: TGTGCCAGCAGCTTAAGTAGTGCTACTCTAACCTACAATGAGCAGTTCTTC

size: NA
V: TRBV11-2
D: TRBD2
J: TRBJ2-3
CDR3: CASSSGLAGVAGTQYF
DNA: TGTGCCAGCAGCTCGGGACTAGCGGGGGTCGCGGGTACGCAGTATTTT

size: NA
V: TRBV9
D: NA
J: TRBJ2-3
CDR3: CASSWQQQDTQYF
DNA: TGTGCCAGCAGTTGGCAGCAACAAGATACGCAGTATTTT

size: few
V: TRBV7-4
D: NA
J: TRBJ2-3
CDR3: CASSETGPELQQRDTQYF
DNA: TGTGCCAGCAGCGAAACAGGGCCGGAGTTGCAGCAGCGGGATACGCAGTATTTT

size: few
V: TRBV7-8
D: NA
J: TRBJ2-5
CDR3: CASSLERLGKETQYF
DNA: TGTGCCAGCAGCTTAGAAAGGCTAGGGAAAGAGACCCAGTACTTC

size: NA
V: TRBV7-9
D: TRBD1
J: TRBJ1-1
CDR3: CASTKEAGGRGAFF
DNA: TGTGCCAGCACCAAAGAGGCAGGGGGCAGAGGAGCTTTCTTT

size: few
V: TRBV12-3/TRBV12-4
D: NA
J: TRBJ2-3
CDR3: CASSYSGRTGTQYF
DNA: TGTGCCAGCAGCTACTCGGGCCGAACGGGTACGCAGTATTTT

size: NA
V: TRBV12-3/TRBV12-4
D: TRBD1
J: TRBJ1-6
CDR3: CASRPTGLTLHF
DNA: TGTGCCAGCAGACCGACAGGGTTAACCCTCCACTTT

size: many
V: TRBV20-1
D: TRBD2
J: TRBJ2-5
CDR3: CSAVGLGGWETQYF
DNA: TGCAGTGCAGTCGGACTAGGAGGTTGGGAGACCCAGTACTTC

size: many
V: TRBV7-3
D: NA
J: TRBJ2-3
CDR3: CASSFLGGAADTQYF
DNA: TGTGCCAGCAGCTTTTTGGGGGGGGCCGCAGATACGCAGTATTTT

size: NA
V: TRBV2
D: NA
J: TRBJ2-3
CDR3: CASSEGALSTDTQYF
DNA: TGTGCCAGCAGTGAGGGAGCCCTTAGCACAGATACGCAGTATTTT

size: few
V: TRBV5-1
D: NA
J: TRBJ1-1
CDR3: CASSLSGENTEAFF
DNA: TGCGCCAGCAGCTTGTCAGGGGAGAACACTGAAGCTTTCTTT

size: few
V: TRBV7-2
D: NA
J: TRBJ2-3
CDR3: CASSLMTDTDTQYF
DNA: TGTGCCAGCAGCTTAATGACAGACACAGATACGCAGTATTTT

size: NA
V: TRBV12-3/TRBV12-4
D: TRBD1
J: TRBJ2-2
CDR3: CASSFWTGGNTGELFF
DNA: TGTGCCAGCAGTTTTTGGACAGGTGGGAACACCGGGGAGCTGTTTTTT

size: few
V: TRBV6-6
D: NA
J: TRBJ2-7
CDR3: CASSNTRGAPHEQYF
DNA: TGTGCCAGCAGCAACACTCGGGGGGCGCCCCACGAGCAGTACTTC

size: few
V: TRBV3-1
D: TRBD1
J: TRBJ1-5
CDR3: CASSPRDSLRPQHF
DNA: TGTGCCAGCAGCCCTCGGGACAGTCTGAGGCCCCAGCATTTT

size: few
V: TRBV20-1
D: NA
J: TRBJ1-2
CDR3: CSARGGTYGYTF
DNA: TGCAGTGCTAGGGGCGGCACCTATGGCTACACCTTC

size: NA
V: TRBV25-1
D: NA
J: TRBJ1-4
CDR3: CASSELVREISDPVYEKLFF
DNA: TGTGCCAGCAGTGAATTGGTCAGGGAAATTAGTGACCCCGTTTATGAAAAACTGTTTTTT

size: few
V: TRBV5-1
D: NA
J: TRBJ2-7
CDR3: CASSPGVPGPYEQYF
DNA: TGCGCCAGCAGCCCGGGTGTCCCAGGTCCGTACGAGCAGTACTTC

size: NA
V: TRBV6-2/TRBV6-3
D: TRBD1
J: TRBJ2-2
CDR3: CASTRTGSTGELFF
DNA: TGTGCCAGCACCAGGACAGGCAGTACCGGGGAGCTGTTTTTT

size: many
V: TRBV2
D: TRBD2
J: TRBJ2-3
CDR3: CASSESGGVDTQYF
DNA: TGTGCCAGCAGTGAAAGCGGGGGGGTGGATACGCAGTATTTT

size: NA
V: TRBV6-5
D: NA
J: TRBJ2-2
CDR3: CASSYSTLTGELFF
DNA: TGTGCCAGCAGTTACTCGACATTAACCGGGGAGCTGTTTTTT

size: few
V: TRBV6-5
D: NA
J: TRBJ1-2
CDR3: CASSPPGLGYTF
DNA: TGTGCCAGCAGCCCACCGGGGCTCGGCTACACCTTC

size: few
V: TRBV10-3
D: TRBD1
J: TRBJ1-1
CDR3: CAISATGGNTEAFF
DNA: TGTGCCATCAGTGCGACAGGGGGGAACACTGAAGCTTTCTTT

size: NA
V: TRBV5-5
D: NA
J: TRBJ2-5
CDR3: CASSSRRVQIGTQYF
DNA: TGTGCCAGCAGCTCCCGAAGGGTACAAATTGGGACCCAGTACTTC

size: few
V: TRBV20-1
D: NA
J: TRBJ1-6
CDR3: CSARGGDSPLHF
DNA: TGCAGTGCTAGAGGAGGGGATTCACCCCTCCACTTT

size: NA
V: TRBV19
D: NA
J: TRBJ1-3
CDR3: CASREAARYSGNTIYF
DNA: TGTGCCAGTAGAGAGGCGGCCCGGTACTCTGGAAACACCATATATTTT